This T cell receptor beta chain was observed in a study of blood T cell repertoires in COVID-19. Study background: The United States, Italy and Spain provided the acute and convalescent COVID-19 samples. T cells, B-cell-depleted T cells, or PBMCs provided the cDNA or gDNA that served as material.

With V trimmed by 5 bases and J by 7 bases, 7 bases remained unmatched. Germline V gene lookup returns CDR1 SGHAT and CDR2 FQNNGV. The CDR3 totals 14 residues. Per the study methods: Scientists estimated how many nucleated cells there were by amplifying reference gene primers. Produced via immunoSEQ multiplex PCR; TCRdb's table is partial and in-frame only. Clone size and the V and J calls come from that table; the DNA yielded D and trimming. Altogether some 200,000 clones are present, about 92% being singletons, with the ten largest covering around 1.2%. The TCR comes from a man aged 25 to 45 with acute or convalescent COVID-19. The V call is TRBV11-2, the J call TRBJ1-4; 7 bases are shared with TRBD1. What was sequenced was peripheral blood. The CDR3 reads CASSRDRAGEKLFF. The CDR3 nucleotides are TGTGCCAGCAGCCGCGACAGGGCGGGTGAAAAACTGTTTTTT.